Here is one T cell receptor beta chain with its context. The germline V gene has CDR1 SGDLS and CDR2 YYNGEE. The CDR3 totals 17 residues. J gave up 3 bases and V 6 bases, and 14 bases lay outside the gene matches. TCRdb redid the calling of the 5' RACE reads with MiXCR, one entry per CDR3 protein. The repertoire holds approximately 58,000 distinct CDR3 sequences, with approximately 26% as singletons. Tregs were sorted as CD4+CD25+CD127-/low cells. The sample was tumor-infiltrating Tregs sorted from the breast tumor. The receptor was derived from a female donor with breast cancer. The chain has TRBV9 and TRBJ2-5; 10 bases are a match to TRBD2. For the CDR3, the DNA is TGTGCCAGCAACACTGGTGTAGCGGGAGGAATTGAAGAGACCCAGTACTTC. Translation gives CASNTGVAGGIEETQYF.